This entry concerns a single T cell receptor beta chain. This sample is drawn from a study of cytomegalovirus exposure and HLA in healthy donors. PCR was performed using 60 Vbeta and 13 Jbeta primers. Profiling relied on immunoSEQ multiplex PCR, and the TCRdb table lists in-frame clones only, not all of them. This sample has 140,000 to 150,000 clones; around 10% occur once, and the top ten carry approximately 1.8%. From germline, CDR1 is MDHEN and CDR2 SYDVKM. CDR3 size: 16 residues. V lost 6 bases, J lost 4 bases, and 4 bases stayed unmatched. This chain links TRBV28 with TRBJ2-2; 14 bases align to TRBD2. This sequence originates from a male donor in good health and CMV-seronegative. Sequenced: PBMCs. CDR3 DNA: TGTGCCAGCAGGACTAGCGGGGGGGTGAGCACCGGGGAGCTGTTTTTT. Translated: CASRTSGGVSTGELFF.